The present T cell receptor (beta chain) was sequenced within a study of T-cell memory formation after mild COVID-19. Libraries for TCRalpha and TCRbeta carried sample barcodes and unique molecular identifiers via 5'RACE. TCRdb passed the 5' RACE reads through MiXCR, listing each CDR3 protein once. The sample has fewer than 600,000 distinct CDR3 sequences, 20% to 25% seen once; the top ten hold 7% to 9%. General study results and limits: Clones shrinking from day 15 to 85 showed even CD4/CD8 mixes; later expanders tilted CD4+. Memory sampled before infection contained some responding clones, suggesting cross-reactive memory joined.

The CDR3 extends over 19 amino acids. The V gene end was trimmed by 7 bases and the J gene end by 10 bases; junction bases not matched to a gene: 26. For this clonotype: As yet, its antigen is unknown.

V and J are TRBV12-3 or TRBV12-4 and TRBJ2-1; TRBD2 aligns across 9 bases. Material for sequencing was PBMCs or a T cell subset sorted from them (not recorded which). The receptor comes from an adult woman who had mild COVID-19 (a few samples of this study predate the infection). Cell type and time point are not known. In nucleotides, the CDR3 is TGTGCCAGCAAATCCGGGACTAGCTCCCCCCATCCCTGGAATAACGAGCAGTTCTTC. Its translation is CASKSGTSSPHPWNNEQFF.